Below, 8 T cell receptor beta chains from the same sample are listed, as sequenced in a study of T-cell reconstitution after alpha-beta-depleted transplantation in children. Unique molecular identifiers were built into the TCRbeta library. TCRdb reprocessed the PCR reads via MiXCR and lists one record per CDR3 protein. The sample has 200,000 to 300,000 distinct CDR3 sequences, about 25% seen once; the top ten hold 2.6%. Sequences were derived from PBMCs, sampled before TCRalphabeta/CD19-depleted stem cell transplant. All receptors derive from a girl aged 2 to 9 with Fanconi anemia, due to receive a stem cell transplant.

This clonotype is a singleton in its sample. The chain joins TRBV6-2 or TRBV6-3 to TRBJ2-7; D remains unclear. Trimming cost V 4 bases and J 4 bases, with 11 bases left between them. This CDR3 has 13 amino acids. CDR1 and CDR2 from the germline V gene are MNHEY and SVGEGT. Written as DNA, the CDR3 is TGTGCCAGCAGTTTATCGGGTCAGTACGAGCAGTACTTC. It encodes CASSLSGQYEQYF.

This chain uses TRBV28 with TRBJ2-3; TRBD1 is a possible D gene (6 bases). Germline V gene data show CDR1 as MDHEN and CDR2 as SYDVKM. This CDR3 region has 17 residues. Trimming took off 7 bases at V and 3 bases at J, with 23 bases between the two ends. This CDR3 is CASTKADHRVRTDTQYF. CDR3 DNA: TGTGCCAGCACCAAAGCGGACCACAGGGTGAGGACAGATACGCAGTATTTT.

This clonotype was counted at least ten times. The chain is built from TRBV9 and TRBJ2-1; D is unresolved. The CDR3 is 13 amino acids. Germline values: CDR1 SGDLS, CDR2 YYNGEE. V lost 2 bases, J lost 2 bases, and 5 bases lay in between. For the CDR3, the DNA is TGTGCCAGCAGCGTTACAGCCTACAATGAGCAGTTCTTC. It yields the protein CASSVTAYNEQFF.

This clonotype was seen repeatedly, ten times or more. The gene calls are TRBV7-6 and TRBJ2-5, with D perhaps matching TRBD1 or TRBD2 (5 bases each). Germline V gives CDR1 SGHVS, CDR2 FNYEAQ. V was cut by 1 base and J by 2 bases, with 20 bases left in between. The CDR3 has 18 residues. This CDR3 reads CASSLVGRRGRGQETQYF. CDR3 nucleotides: TGTGCCAGCAGCTTAGTAGGCCGCCGGGGCCGGGGACAAGAGACCCAGTACTTC.

V and J are TRBV6-2 or TRBV6-3 and TRBJ2-1; TRBD1 aligns across 8 bases. Germline-derived CDR1 and CDR2 are MNHEY and SVGEGT. This CDR3 is built from 16 residues. The ends lost 3 bases at V and 4 bases at J; junction bases unmatched: 8. The CDR3 loop is CASSYVAGQDYNEQFF. CDR3 DNA: TGTGCCAGCAGTTATGTGGCGGGACAGGATTACAATGAGCAGTTCTTC.

Many counts were recorded for this clonotype. The chain has TRBV20-1 and TRBJ2-7; a weak D match, TRBD1 (6 bases). The CDR3 is 15 amino acids. V lost 7 bases and J lost 2, with 21 bases in between. CDR1 DFQATT and CDR2 SNEGSKA come from the germline V gene (reference sequence). CDR3 sequence reads: CSVSTHRDITYEQYF. The CDR3 DNA sequence: TGCAGTGTATCGACACACCGGGACATAACCTACGAGCAGTACTTC.

This clonotype was recorded many times. The chain has TRBV29-1 and TRBJ2-5; D gene uncertain. V was shortened by 3 bases and J by 3 bases, with 8 bases between the two germline ends. This CDR3 contains 12 residues. Germline loops: CDR1 SQVTM, CDR2 ANQGSEA. The CDR3 spells CSVDIRKETQYF. The CDR3 DNA reads as TGCAGCGTTGATATCCGCAAAGAGACCCAGTACTTC.

This clonotype was counted at least ten times. The rearrangement joins TRBV7-2 to TRBJ1-6; no reliable D call. The germline V and J ends were trimmed by 8 bases and 7 bases, with 9 bases remaining between them. In germline, CDR1 is SGHTA, CDR2 FQGNSA. This CDR3 contains 12 residues. The CDR3 region has the DNA TGTGCCAGCGTTGGCAGAAATTCACCCCTCCACTTT. This sequence encodes CASVGRNSPLHF. Using reference TRBV7-2 and TRBJ1-6 for the parts outside the CDR3, the full variable domain is GAGVSQSPSNKVTEKGKDVELRCDPISGHTALYWYRQSLGQGLEFLIYFQGNSAPDKSGLPSDRFSAERTGGSVSTLTIQRTQQEDSAVYLCASVGRNSPLHFGNGTRLTVT.